This TCR beta chain was found in a study of monozygotic twins with inflammatory bowel disease. Regarding the study as a whole: Versus healthy twins, IBD patients showed fewer clonotypes shared with others, especially with disease activity.

In the case of this clonotype: Its antigen is not known.

The quantity of total RNA per TCR library was roughly 3,700 ng. Addition of UMIs with a 6-nucleotide sample barcode was achieved by template switching. From the 5' RACE reads, TCRdb lists one entry per CDR3 protein and no DNA. The sample yields around 380,000 distinct CDR3 sequences, of which the top ten take up 2% to 2.5%. The CDR3 sequence is 16 residues long. Germline V gives CDR1 SGHRS, CDR2 YFSETQ. The receptor was derived from a human donor with ulcerative colitis or Crohn's disease, or a healthy co-twin of an affected twin (not recorded which). This chain joins TRBV5-1 and TRBJ1-1; without DNA, the TCRdb call of TRBD1 cannot be checked. Sequences were obtained from blood. CDR3: CASSLGRTLKNTEAFF.